This TCR beta chain was documented in a study of PD-1 blockade in mismatch repair-deficient tumors. Using immunoSEQ multiplex PCR, the repertoire was profiled, and TCRdb retains in-frame clones only, with some absent. This sample has some 100,000 clones, with 70% to 85% found just once. Between the trimmed V and J ends, which lost 0 bases and 0 bases, there was a span of 6 bases. The CDR3 is 14 residues long. Looked up from germline, CDR1 is SGHRS and CDR2 is YFSETQ. The receptor comes from an adult with mismatch repair-deficient cancer. This material consisted of peripheral blood, taken roughly eight months after starting pembrolizumab. The V and J genes are TRBV5-1 and TRBJ2-5, with unresolved D. The CDR3 DNA reads as TGCGCCAGCAGCTTGGGGGCCTACCAAGAGACCCAGTACTTC. Amino acids: CASSLGAYQETQYF.